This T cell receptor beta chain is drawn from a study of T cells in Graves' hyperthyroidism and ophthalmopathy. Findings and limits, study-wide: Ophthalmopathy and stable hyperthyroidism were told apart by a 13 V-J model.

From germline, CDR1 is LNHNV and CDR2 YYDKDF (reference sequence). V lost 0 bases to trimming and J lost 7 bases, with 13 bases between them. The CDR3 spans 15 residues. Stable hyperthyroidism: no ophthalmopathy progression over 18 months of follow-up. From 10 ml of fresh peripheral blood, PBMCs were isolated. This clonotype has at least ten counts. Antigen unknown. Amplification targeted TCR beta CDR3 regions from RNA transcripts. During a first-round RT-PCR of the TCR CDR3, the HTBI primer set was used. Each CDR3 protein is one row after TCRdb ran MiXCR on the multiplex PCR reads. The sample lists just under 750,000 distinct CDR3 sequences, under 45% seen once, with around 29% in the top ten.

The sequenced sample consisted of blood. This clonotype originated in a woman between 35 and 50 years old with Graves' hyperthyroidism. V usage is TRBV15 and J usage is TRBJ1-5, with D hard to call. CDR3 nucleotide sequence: TGTGCCACCAGCAGAGATCTCGGCAGCTTGCAGCCCCAGCATTTT. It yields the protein CATSRDLGSLQPQHF.